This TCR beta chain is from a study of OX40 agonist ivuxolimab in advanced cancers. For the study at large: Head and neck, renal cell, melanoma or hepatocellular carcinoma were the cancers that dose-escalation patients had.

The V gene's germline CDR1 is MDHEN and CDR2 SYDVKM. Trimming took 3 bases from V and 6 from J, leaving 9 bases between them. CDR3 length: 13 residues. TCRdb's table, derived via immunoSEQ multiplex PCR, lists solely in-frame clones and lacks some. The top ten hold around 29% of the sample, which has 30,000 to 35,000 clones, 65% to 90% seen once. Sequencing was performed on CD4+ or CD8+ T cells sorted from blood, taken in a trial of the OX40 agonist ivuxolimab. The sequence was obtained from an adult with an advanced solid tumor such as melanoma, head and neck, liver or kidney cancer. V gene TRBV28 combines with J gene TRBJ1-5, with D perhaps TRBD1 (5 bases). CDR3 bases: TGTGCCAGCAGTTTTGGGGCCAGTCAGCCCCAGCATTTT. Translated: CASSFGASQPQHF.